This TCR beta chain emerged from a study of control samples from healthy donors and cancer patients. Only in-frame clones appear in the TCRdb table, and some are missing; sequencing was by immunoSEQ multiplex PCR. The sample contains 100,000 or so clones, more than 85% of which appear only once. Germline CDR1 and CDR2: MNHEY and SMNVEV (reference sequence). Trimming cost V 5 bases and J 7 bases; bases outside gene matches: 10. The CDR3 is 16 residues long. This TCR derives from a woman aged 45-60 years in good health. The chain recombines TRBV27 with TRBJ2-1; 11 bases agree with TRBD2. Source material: blood. CDR3 residues: CASSHRTGTSGNEQFF. The DNA of the CDR3 is TGTGCCAGCAGTCATCGCACCGGGACTAGCGGAAATGAGCAGTTCTTC.